A single sample is the source of the 7 T cell receptor beta chains below, sequenced in a study of cytomegalovirus exposure and HLA in healthy donors. Sequencing used immunoSEQ multiplex PCR; TCRdb keeps in-frame clones, though not all of them. The sample holds 68,000 or so clones; about 90% are singletons and the top ten take about 3.2%. The material sequenced was PBMCs. These receptors were collected from a man aged 18-30 years in good health and CMV-seronegative.

This chain links TRBV15 with TRBJ2-3, with D unclear. The CDR3 runs 14 residues. Trimming took off 2 bases at V and 1 base at J, with 7 bases between the two ends. Germline loops: CDR1 LNHNV, CDR2 YYDKDF (reference sequence). DNA for the CDR3: TGTGCCACCAGCAGAAGCACAGGCACAGATACGCAGTATTTT. Amino acids: CATSRSTGTDTQYF.

This clone was counted once. In DNA, the CDR3 is TGTGCCAGCAGCGTAACAGGGGGTTCCTACGAGCAGTACTTC. This gives the protein CASSVTGGSYEQYF. V and J are TRBV9 and TRBJ2-7; 8 bases align to TRBD1. The CDR3 totals 14 residues. The trim removed 1 base at V and 1 base at J, leaving 1 base unmatched. Germline lookup yields CDR1 SGDLS and CDR2 YYNGEE.

V is TRBV10-2 and J is TRBJ2-1; 7 bases line up with TRBD2. CDR1 and CDR2 from the germline V gene are WSHSY and SAAADI. V lost 3 bases to trimming and J lost 0 bases; unmatched junction nucleotides: 8. The CDR3 sequence is 17 residues long. In DNA, the CDR3 is TGCGCCAGCAGTGAAGGTCGGCTAGCGGCCTCCTACAATGAGCAGTTCTTC. Translation: CASSEGRLAASYNEQFF.

The rearrangement uses TRBV12-1 and TRBJ2-6; the D call TRBD1 from the table was never checked on the DNA. TRBV12-1 is recorded as a pseudogene. This CDR3 has 17 residues. The DNA of the CDR3 is TGTGCCAGCAGCGGCCGGGACAGGGCGCCGGGGGCCAACGTCCTGACTTTC. It encodes CASSGRDRAPGANVLTF.

The CDR3 nucleotides are TGTGCCAGCAGTTACTCAGGGGAAGGAAACACCATATATTTT. Encoded protein: CASSYSGEGNTIYF. V and J are TRBV6-5 and TRBJ1-3, with D perhaps TRBD1 (5 bases). Germline assignment: CDR1 MNHEY and CDR2 SVGAGI. CDR3 size: 14 residues. V was clipped by 0 bases and J by 4 bases, with 7 bases between them.

V and J are TRBV5-1 and TRBJ1-1; D is unresolved. Trimming removed 0 bases from V and 5 bases from J, with 8 bases in between. Germline V gene sequence: CDR1 SGHRS, CDR2 YFSETQ. The CDR3 covers 13 residues. In nucleotides, the CDR3 is TGCGCCAGCAGCTTGGAGGGAGAGACTGAAGCTTTCTTT. It codes for CASSLEGETEAFF. Full variable domain (missing parts from reference TRBV5-1 and TRBJ1-1): KAGVTQTPRYLIKTRGQQVTLSCSPISGHRSVSWYQQTPGQGLQFLFEYFSETQRNKGNFPGRFSGRQFSNSRSEMNVSTLELGDSALYLCASSLEGETEAFFGQGTRLTVV.

The gene calls are TRBV18 and TRBJ1-1, with a tentative D call TRBD1 (5 bases). V was pared by 2 bases and J by 3 bases, with 16 bases between. The CDR3 is 16 amino acids. CDR1 and CDR2 from the germline V gene are KGHSH and LQKENI. CDR3 sequence reads: CASSPLGGTIDTEAFF. CDR3 bases: TGTGCCAGCTCACCATTGGGGGGTACTATAGACACTGAAGCTTTCTTT.